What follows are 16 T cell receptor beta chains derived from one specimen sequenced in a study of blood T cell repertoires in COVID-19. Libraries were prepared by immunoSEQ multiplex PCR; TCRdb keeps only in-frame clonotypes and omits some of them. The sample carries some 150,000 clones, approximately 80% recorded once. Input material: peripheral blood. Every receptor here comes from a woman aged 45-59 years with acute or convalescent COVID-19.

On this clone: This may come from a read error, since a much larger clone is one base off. CDR3 sequence: CASSWAGQGGYGYTF. The CDR3 region has the DNA TGTGCCAGCAGCTGGGCGGGACAGGGAGGCTATGGCTACACCTTC. The J gene is TRBJ1-2, the V gene TRBV5-5; 9 nucleotides match TRBD1. The CDR3 spans 15 residues. CDR1 and CDR2 (germline): SGHKS, YYEKEE (reference sequence). V gave up 3 bases and J gave up 4 bases; unmatched junction bases: 7.

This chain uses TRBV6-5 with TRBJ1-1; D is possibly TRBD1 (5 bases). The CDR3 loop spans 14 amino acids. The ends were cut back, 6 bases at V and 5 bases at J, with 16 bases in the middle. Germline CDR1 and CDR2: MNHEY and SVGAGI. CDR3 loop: CASSPDIQITEAFF. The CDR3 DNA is TGTGCCAGCAGCCCGGACATCCAGATTACTGAAGCTTTCTTT.

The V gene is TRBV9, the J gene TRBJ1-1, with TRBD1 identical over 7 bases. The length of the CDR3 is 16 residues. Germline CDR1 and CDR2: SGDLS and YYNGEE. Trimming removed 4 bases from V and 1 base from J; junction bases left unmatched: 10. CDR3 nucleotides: TGTGCCAGCAGCCCCCCACAGGGGACAGCGAACACTGAAGCTTTCTTT. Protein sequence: CASSPPQGTANTEAFF.

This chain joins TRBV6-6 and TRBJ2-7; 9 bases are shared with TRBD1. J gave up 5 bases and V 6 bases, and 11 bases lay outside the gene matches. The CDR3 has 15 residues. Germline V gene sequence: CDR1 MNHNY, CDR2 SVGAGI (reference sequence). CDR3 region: CASSPNLDRGHEQYF. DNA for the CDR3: TGTGCCAGCAGCCCCAATCTGGACAGGGGACACGAGCAGTACTTC.

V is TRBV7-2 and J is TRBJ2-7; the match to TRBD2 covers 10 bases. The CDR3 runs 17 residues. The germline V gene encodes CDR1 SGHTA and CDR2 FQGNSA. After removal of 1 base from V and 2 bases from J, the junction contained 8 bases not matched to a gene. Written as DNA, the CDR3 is TGTGCCAGCAGCTTAGGGGTCACTAGCGGGGTAACCTACGAGCAGTACTTC. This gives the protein CASSLGVTSGVTYEQYF.

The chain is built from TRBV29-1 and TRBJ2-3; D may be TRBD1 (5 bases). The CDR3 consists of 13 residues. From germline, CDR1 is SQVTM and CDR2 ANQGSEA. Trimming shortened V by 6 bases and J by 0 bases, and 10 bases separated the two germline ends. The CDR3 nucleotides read TGCAGCGTCCAGGGCGGTAGCACAGATACGCAGTATTTT. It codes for CSVQGGSTDTQYF.

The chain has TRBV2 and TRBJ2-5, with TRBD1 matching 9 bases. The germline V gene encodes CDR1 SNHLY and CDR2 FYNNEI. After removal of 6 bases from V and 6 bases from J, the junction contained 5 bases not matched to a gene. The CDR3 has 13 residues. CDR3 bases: TGTGCCAGCAGAGGGGACAGGGAAAAGACCCAGTACTTC. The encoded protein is CASRGDREKTQYF.

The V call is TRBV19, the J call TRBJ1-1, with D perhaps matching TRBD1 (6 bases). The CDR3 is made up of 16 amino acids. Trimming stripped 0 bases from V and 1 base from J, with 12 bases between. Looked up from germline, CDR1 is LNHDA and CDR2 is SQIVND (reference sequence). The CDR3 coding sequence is TGTGCCAGTAGTATAGATACAGGGCACCCGAACACTGAAGCTTTCTTT. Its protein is CASSIDTGHPNTEAFF.

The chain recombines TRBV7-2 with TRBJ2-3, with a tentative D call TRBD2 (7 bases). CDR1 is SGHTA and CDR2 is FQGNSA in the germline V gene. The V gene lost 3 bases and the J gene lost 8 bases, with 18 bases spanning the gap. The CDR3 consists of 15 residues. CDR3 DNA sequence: TGTGCCAGCAGCTTTGCGGGGGCCGACACAAGTACGCAGTATTTT. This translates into CASSFAGADTSTQYF.

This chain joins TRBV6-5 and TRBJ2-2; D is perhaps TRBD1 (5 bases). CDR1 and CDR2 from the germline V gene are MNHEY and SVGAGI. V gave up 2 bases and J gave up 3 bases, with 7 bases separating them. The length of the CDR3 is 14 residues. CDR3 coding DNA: TGTGCCAGCAGTTACAAGGGGTACACCGGGGAGCTGTTTTTT. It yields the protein CASSYKGYTGELFF.

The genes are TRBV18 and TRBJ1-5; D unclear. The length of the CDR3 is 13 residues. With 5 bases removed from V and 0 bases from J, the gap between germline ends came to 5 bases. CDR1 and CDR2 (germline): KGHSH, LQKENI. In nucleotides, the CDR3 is TGTGCCAGCTCAGTCAATAGCAATCAGCCCCAGCATTTT. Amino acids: CASSVNSNQPQHF. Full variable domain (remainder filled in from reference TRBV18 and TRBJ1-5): NAGVMQNPRHLVRRRGQEARLRCSPMKGHSHVYWYRQLPEEGLKFMVYLQKENIIDESGMPKERFSAEFPKEGPSILRIQQVVRGDSAAYFCASSVNSNQPQHFGDGTRLSIL.

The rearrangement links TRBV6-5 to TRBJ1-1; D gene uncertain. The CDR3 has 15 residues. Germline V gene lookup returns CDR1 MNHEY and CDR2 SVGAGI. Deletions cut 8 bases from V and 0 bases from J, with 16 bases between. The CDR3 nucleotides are TGTGCCAGCCGAAGAGGCGCGGAAATGAACACTGAAGCTTTCTTT. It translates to CASRRGAEMNTEAFF.

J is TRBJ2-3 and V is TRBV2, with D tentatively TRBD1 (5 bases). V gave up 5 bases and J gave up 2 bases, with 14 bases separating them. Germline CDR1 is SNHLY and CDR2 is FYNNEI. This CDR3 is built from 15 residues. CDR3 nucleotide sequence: TGTGCCAGCAGTATCAGGGCACAGGCCACAGATACGCAGTATTTT. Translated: CASSIRAQATDTQYF.

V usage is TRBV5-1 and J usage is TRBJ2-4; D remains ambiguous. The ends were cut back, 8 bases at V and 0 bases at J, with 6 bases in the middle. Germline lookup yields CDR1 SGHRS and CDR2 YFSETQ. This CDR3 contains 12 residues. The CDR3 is CARRLAKNIQYF. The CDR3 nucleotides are TGCGCCAGGAGGTTAGCCAAAAACATTCAGTACTTC.

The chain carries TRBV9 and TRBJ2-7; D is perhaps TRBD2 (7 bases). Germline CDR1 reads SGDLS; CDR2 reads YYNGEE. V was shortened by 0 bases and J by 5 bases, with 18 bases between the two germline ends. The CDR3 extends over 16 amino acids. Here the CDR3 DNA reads TGTGCCAGCAGCGTAGCGTCGGGTGGGGGGGCCCACGAGCAGTACTTC. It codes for CASSVASGGGAHEQYF.

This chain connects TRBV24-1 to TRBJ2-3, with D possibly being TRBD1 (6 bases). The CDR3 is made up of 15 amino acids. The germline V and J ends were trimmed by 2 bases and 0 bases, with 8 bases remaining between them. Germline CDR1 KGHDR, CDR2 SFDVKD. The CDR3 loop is CATSDWTDSTDTQYF. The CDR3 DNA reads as TGTGCCACCAGTGATTGGACAGATAGCACAGATACGCAGTATTTT.